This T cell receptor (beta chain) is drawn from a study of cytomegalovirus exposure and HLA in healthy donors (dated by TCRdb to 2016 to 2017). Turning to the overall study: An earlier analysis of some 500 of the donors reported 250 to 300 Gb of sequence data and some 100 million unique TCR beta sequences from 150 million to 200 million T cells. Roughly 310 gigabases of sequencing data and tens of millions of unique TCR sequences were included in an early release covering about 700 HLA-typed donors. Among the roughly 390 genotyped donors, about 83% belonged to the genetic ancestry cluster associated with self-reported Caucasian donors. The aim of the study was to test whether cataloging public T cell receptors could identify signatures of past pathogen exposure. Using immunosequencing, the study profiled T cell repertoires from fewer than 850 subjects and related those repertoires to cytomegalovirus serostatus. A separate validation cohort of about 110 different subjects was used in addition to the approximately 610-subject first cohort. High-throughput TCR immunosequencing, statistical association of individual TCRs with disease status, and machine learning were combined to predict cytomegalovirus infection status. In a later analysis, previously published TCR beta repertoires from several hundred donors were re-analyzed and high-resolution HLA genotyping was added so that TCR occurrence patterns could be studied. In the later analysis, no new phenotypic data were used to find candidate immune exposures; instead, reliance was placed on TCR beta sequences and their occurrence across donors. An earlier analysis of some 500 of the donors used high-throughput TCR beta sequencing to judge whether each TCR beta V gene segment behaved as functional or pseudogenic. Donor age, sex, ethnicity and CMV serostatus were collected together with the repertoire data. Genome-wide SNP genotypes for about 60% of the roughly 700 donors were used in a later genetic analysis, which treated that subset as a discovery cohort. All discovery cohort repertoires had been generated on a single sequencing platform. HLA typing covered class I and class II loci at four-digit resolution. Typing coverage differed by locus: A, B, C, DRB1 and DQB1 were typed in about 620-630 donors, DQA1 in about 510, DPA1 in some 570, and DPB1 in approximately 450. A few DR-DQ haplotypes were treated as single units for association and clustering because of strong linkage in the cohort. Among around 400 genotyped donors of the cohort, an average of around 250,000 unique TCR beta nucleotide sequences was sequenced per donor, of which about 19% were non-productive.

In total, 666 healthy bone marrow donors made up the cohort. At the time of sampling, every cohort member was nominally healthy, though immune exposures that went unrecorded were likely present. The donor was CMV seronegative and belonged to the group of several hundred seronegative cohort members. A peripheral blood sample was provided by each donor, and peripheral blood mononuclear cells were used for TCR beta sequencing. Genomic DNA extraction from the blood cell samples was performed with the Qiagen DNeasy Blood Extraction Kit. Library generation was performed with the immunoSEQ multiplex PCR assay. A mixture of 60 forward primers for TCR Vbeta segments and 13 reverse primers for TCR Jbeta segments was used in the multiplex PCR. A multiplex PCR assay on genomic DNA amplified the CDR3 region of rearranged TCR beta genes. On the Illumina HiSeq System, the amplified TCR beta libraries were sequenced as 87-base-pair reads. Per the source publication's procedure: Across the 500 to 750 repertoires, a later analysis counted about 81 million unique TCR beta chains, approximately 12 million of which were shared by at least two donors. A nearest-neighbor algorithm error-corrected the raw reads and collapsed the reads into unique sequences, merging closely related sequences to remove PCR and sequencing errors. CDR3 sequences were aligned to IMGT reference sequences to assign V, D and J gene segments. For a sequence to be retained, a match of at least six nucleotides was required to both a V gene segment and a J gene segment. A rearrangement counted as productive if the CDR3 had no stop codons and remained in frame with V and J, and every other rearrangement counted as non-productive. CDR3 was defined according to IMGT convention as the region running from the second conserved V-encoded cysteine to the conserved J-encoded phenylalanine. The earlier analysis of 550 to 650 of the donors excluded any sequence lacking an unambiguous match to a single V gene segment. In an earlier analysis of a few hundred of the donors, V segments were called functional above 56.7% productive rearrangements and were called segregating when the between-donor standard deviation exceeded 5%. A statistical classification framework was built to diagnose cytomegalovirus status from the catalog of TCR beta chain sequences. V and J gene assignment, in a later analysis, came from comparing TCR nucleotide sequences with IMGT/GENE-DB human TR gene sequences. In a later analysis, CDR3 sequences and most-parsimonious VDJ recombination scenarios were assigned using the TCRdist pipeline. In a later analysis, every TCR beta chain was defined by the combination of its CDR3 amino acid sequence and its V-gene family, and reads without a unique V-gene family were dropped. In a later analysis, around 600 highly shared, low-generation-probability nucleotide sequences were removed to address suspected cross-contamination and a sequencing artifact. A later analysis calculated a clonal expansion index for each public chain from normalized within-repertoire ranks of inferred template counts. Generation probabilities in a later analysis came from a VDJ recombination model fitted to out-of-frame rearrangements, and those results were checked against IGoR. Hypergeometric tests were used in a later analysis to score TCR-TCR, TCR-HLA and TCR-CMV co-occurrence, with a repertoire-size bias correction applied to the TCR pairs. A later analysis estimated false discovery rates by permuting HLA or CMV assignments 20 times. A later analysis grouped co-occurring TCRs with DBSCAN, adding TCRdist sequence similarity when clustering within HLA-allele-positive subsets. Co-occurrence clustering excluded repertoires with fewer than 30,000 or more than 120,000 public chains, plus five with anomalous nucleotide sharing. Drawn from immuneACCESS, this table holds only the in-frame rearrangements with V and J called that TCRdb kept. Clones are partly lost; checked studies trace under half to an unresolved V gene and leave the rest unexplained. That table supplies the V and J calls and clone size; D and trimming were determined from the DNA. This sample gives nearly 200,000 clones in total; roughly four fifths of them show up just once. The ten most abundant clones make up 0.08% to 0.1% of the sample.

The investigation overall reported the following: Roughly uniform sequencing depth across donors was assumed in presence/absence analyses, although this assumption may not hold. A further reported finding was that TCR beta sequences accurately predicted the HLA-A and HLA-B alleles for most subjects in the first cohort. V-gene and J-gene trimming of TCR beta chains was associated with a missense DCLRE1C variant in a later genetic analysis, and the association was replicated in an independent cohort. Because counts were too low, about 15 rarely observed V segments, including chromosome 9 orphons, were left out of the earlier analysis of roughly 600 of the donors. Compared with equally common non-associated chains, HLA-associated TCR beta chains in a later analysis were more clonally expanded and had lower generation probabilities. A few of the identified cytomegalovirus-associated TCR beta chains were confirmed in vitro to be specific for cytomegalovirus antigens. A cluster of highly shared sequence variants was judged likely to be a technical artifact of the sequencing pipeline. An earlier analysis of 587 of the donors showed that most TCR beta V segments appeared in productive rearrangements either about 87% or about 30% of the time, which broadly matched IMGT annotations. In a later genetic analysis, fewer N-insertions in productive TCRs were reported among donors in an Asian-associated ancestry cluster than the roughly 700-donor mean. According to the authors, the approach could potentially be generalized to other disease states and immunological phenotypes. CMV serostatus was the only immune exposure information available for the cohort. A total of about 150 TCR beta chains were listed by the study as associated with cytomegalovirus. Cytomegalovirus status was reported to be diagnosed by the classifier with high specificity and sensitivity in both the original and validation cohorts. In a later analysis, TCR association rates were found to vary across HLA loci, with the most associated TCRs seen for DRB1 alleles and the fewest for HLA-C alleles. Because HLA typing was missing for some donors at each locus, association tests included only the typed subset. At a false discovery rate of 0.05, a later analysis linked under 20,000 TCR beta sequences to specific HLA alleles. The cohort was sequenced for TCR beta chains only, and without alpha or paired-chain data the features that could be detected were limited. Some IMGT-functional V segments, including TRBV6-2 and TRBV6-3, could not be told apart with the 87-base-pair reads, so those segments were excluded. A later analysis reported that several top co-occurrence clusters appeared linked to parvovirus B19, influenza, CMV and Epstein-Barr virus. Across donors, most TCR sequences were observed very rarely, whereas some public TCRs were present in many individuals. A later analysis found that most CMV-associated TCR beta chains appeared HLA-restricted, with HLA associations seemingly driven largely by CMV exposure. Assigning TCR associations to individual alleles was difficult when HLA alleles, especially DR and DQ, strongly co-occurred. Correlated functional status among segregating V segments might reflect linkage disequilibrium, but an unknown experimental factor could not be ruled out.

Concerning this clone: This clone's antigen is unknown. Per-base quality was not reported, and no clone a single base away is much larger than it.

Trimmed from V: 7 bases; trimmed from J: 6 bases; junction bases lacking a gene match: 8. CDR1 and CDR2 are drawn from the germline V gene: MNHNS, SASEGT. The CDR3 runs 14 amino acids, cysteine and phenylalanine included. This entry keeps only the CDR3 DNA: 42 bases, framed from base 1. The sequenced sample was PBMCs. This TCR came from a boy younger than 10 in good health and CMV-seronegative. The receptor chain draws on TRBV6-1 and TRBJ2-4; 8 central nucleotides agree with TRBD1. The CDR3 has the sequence CASITPGQGNIQYF. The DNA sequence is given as TGTGCCAGCATAACCCCTGGACAGGGAAACATTCAGTACTTC.